This T cell receptor (beta chain) was profiled in a study of blood T cells in healthy people across ages. Germline V CDR1 and CDR2: SEHNR, FQNEAQ (reference sequence). The CDR3 runs 18 residues. Through a sample-barcoded 5' primer and a J-beta primer mix, a second PCR was run for 7 to 11 cycles. TCRdb recomputed calls from the 5' RACE reads with MiXCR, one row per CDR3 protein. The table includes some 560,000 distinct CDR3 sequences, about 25% detected once. The data were also submitted as part of a second study, on T cells of mothers and their children.

The receptor comes from a boy younger than 10 in good health. The chain uses TRBV7-9 and TRBJ2-1; 11 bases fit TRBD2. The DNA end is a closer match to TRBJ2-7, so the J assignment may be wrong. Sequencing was performed on blood. In DNA form, the CDR3 reads TGTGCCAGCAGCTTACGTCCGGTAGCGGGAGGGCCAGGGTACGAGCAGTACTTC. Translating it yields CASSLRPVAGGPGYEQYF.